One and the same sample provided the 5 T cell receptor beta chains below, sequenced in a study of blood T cell repertoires in COVID-19. Assay used: immunoSEQ multiplex PCR; TCRdb lists only in-frame clones, some missing. Counted here are 120,000 or so clones, approximately 90% occurring once; the ten biggest clones make up about 1.5%. The sample was peripheral blood. These receptors were obtained from a human donor in a cohort sampled during active COVID-19.

The chain uses TRBV5-5 and TRBJ2-1; weak D call: TRBD2 (6 bases). The length of the CDR3 is 15 residues. V lost 0 bases, J lost 8 bases, and 15 bases lay in between. Per germline, CDR1 SGHKS and CDR2 YYEKEE (reference sequence). The CDR3 protein is CASSLESLASDEQFF. CDR3 DNA sequence: TGTGCCAGCAGCTTGGAATCACTAGCATCCGATGAGCAGTTCTTC. The full variable domain, rest sourced from reference TRBV5-5 and TRBJ2-1, is DAGVTQSPTHLIKTRGQQVTLRCSPISGHKSVSWYQQVLGQGPQFIFQYYEKEERGRGNFPDRFSARQFPNYSSELNVNALLLGDSALYLCASSLESLASDEQFFGPGTRLTVL.

The rearrangement links TRBV19 to TRBJ1-6; 12 nucleotides align to TRBD1. V was clipped by 6 bases and J by 12 bases; unmatched bases: 6. The CDR3 is made up of 14 amino acids. CDR1 LNHDA and CDR2 SQIVND come from the germline V gene (reference sequence). The CDR3 reads CASRVGQGAGPLHF. CDR3 in DNA: TGTGCCAGTAGGGTGGGACAGGGGGCCGGACCCCTCCACTTT. The variable domain in full, with the rest retrieved from reference TRBV19 and TRBJ1-6, is DGGITQSPKYLFRKEGQNVTLSCEQNLNHDAMYWYRQDPGQGLRLIYYSQIVNDFQKGDIAEGYSVSREKKESFPLTVTSAQKNPTAFYLCASRVGQGAGPLHFGNGTRLTVT.

The genes are TRBV19 and TRBJ2-3; 10 bases map to TRBD1. The length of the CDR3 is 15 residues. The germline V gene has CDR1 LNHDA and CDR2 SQIVND (reference sequence). V lost 8 bases and J lost 1; bases outside the gene matches: 6. The DNA of the CDR3 is TGTGCCAGTTCCGGGACAGGGGTCCGCACAGATACGCAGTATTTT. Residues: CASSGTGVRTDTQYF. The full variable domain, its missing parts supplied by reference TRBV19 and TRBJ2-3, is DGGITQSPKYLFRKEGQNVTLSCEQNLNHDAMYWYRQDPGQGLRLIYYSQIVNDFQKGDIAEGYSVSREKKESFPLTVTSAQKNPTAFYLCASSGTGVRTDTQYFGPGTRLTVL.

This chain joins TRBV7-8 and TRBJ1-2; a possible D gene is TRBD1 (5 bases). This CDR3 contains 16 residues. V was clipped by 5 bases and J by 7 bases, with 23 bases between them. Germline V gene data show CDR1 as SGHVS and CDR2 as FQNEAQ. The CDR3, as DNA: TGTGCCAGCAGCCCCACCCGGGACTTGGGGCCATCTGGCTACACCTTC. This translates into CASSPTRDLGPSGYTF.

The chain links TRBV7-9 to TRBJ1-6; TRBD1 aligns across 8 bases. The CDR3 is 15 residues long. Germline V gene data show CDR1 as SEHNR and CDR2 as FQNEAQ (reference sequence). V was pared by 4 bases and J by 10 bases, with 9 bases of the junction left unmatched. CDR3 sequence (DNA): TGTGCCAGCAGCTCCGGCACAGGGGGGTACTCACCCCTCCACTTT. Its protein product is CASSSGTGGYSPLHF.